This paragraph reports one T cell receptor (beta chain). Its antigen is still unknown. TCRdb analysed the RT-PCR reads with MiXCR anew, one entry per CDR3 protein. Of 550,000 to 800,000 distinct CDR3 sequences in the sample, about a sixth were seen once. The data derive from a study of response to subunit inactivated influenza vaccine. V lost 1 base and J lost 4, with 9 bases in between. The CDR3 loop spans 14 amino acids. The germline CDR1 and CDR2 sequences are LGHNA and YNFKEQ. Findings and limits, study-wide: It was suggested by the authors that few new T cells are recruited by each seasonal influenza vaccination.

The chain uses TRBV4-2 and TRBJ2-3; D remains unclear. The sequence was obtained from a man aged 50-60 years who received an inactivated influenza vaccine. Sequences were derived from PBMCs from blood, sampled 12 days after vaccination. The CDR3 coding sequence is TGTGCCAGCAGCCAAGGACTGGCTCCAGATACGCAGTATTTT. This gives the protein CASSQGLAPDTQYF.